The 21 T cell receptor beta chains below all came from one sample that was sequenced in a study of response to subunit inactivated influenza vaccine. From the RT-PCR reads, TCRdb called clonotypes with MiXCR, one entry per CDR3 protein. The sample yields around 790,000 distinct CDR3 sequences, around 20% seen once. The sample consisted of PBMCs from blood, taken 5 to 6 days after vaccination. The origin of the receptors is a man aged 50 or older who received an inactivated influenza vaccine.

This chain uses TRBV29-1 with TRBJ2-7; 7 bases agree with TRBD1. The CDR3 sequence is 14 residues long. Looked up from germline, CDR1 is SQVTM and CDR2 is ANQGSEA. V lost 7 bases to trimming and J lost 7 bases; unmatched junction nucleotides: 16. In nucleotides, the CDR3 is TGCAGCGGCCAGCTGACAGGGCCCGGAGAAGAGCAGTACTTC. This sequence encodes CSGQLTGPGEEQYF.

V is TRBV7-3 and J is TRBJ2-3, with 10 bases identical to TRBD2. This CDR3 has 15 amino acids. Germline V gene lookup returns CDR1 SGHTA and CDR2 FQGTGA. The ends lost 5 bases at V and 2 bases at J; junction bases unmatched: 4. The DNA for the CDR3 is TGTGCCAGCAGCATAGCGGGAGGCTTCACAGATACGCAGTATTTT. Protein sequence: CASSIAGGFTDTQYF. Full variable domain (outside the CDR3, taken from reference TRBV7-3 and TRBJ2-3): GAGVSQTPSNKVTEKGKYVELRCDPISGHTALYWYRQSLGQGPEFLIYFQGTGAADDSGLPNDRFFAVRPEGSVSTLKIQRTERGDSAVYLCASSIAGGFTDTQYFGPGTRLTVL.

The genes are TRBV20-1 and TRBJ2-7; the D gene is possibly TRBD2 (5 bases). Trimming left V 3 bases short and J 5 bases short, with 11 bases between. The CDR3 extends over 12 amino acids. Germline V gene data show CDR1 as DFQATT and CDR2 as SNEGSKA (reference sequence). The CDR3 here is CSASTGNHEQYF. For the CDR3, the DNA is TGCAGTGCTAGTACCGGGAACCACGAGCAGTACTTC.

The CDR3 region is CASSLFPGEDTQYF. As DNA, the CDR3 is TGTGCCAGCAGCTTATTCCCGGGGGAAGATACGCAGTATTTT. The V gene is TRBV11-2, the J gene TRBJ2-3, with a possible D match to TRBD2 (6 bases). The CDR3 sequence is 14 residues long. V was pared by 2 bases and J by 5 bases, with 11 bases between. Germline CDR1 is SGHAT and CDR2 is FQNNGV.

This clonotype came up a few times. The chain combines TRBV7-9 with TRBJ2-2, with D perhaps matching TRBD2 (5 bases). Germline V CDR1 and CDR2: SEHNR, FQNEAQ (reference sequence). V was clipped by 5 bases and J by 4 bases, with 20 bases between them. The CDR3 runs 17 residues. For the CDR3, the DNA is TGTGCCAGCAGCCTGGGGAGCTACCCTGAGAGCACCGGGGAGCTGTTTTTT. It yields the protein CASSLGSYPESTGELFF.

There are a few counts of this clonotype. The chain joins TRBV24-1 to TRBJ1-5, with 7 bases lining up with TRBD1. The ends lost 3 bases at V and 3 bases at J; junction bases unmatched: 7. Germline CDR1 reads KGHDR; CDR2 reads SFDVKD. This CDR3 is built from 16 residues. In DNA, the CDR3 is TGTGCCACCAGTGATCGACAGGGATCTTACAATCAGCCCCAGCATTTT. It translates to CATSDRQGSYNQPQHF.

The V gene is TRBV2, the J gene TRBJ2-3; 11 bases map to TRBD2. Per the germline V gene, CDR1 is SNHLY and CDR2 is FYNNEI. This CDR3 region has 16 residues. V was pared by 5 bases and J by 6 bases, with 10 bases of the junction left unmatched. The CDR3 DNA is TGTGCCAGCAGTCCGAGACTAGCGGGGCAGAGGGATACGCAGTATTTT. It translates to CASSPRLAGQRDTQYF.

The chain joins TRBV20-1 to TRBJ2-3; either TRBD1 or TRBD2 may fit D (6 bases each). Germline CDR1 DFQATT, CDR2 SNEGSKA (reference sequence). V was trimmed by 0 bases and J by 3 bases, leaving 16 bases between them. The CDR3 length is 16 residues. The CDR3: CSARDLEGEFTDTQYF. The CDR3 DNA reads TGCAGTGCTAGAGATTTGGAGGGGGAGTTTACAGATACGCAGTATTTT.

This clonotype has just a few counts. This chain connects TRBV7-9 to TRBJ2-1; 8 positions agree with TRBD2. The germline CDR1 and CDR2 sequences are SEHNR and FQNEAQ (reference sequence). V trimming: 5 bases; J trimming: 2 bases; junction bases outside the gene matches: 5. The CDR3 length is 15 residues. The DNA of the CDR3 is TGTGCCAGCAGCCCGACTAGCGAACCCTACAATGAGCAGTTCTTC. Its protein is CASSPTSEPYNEQFF.

This clonotype showed up just a few times. V is TRBV20-1 and J is TRBJ1-1, with D perhaps matching TRBD1 (5 bases). V lost 3 bases and J lost 2, with 13 bases in between. Germline CDR1 DFQATT, CDR2 SNEGSKA (reference sequence). CDR3 size: 14 residues. In DNA form, the CDR3 reads TGCAGTGCTAGTAAGCTTCAGGGAAACACTGAAGCTTTCTTT. This encodes CSASKLQGNTEAFF.

This clonotype was seen a few times. The chain employs TRBV7-2 and TRBJ2-3; 12 bases are shared with TRBD2. Looked up from germline, CDR1 is SGHTA and CDR2 is FQGNSA. The CDR3 has 16 residues. The V and J ends lost 5 bases and 7 bases, in that order; junction bases with no gene match: 10. CDR3 DNA sequence: TGTGCCAGCAGCCCCTGGACTAGCGGGACGAGCCATACGCAGTATTTT. Translated: CASSPWTSGTSHTQYF.

The chain is built from TRBV7-7 and TRBJ2-2; no firm D call. V lost 2 bases, J lost 4 bases, and 11 bases lay in between. The V gene's germline CDR1 is SSHAT and CDR2 FNYEAQ (reference sequence). This CDR3 contains 15 residues. The CDR3 is CASSLFWGSTGELFF. In DNA form, the CDR3 reads TGTGCCAGCAGCTTATTTTGGGGATCCACCGGGGAGCTGTTTTTT.

CDR3 residues: CASSFAGHTDTQYF. DNA for the CDR3: TGCGCCAGCAGCTTTGCAGGGCACACAGATACGCAGTATTTT. The chain joins TRBV5-1 to TRBJ2-3; the D gene is possibly TRBD1 (5 bases). The germline V gene has CDR1 SGHRS and CDR2 YFSETQ. Between the trimmed V and J ends, which lost 2 bases and 2 bases, there was a span of 9 bases. The CDR3 length is 14 residues.

The CDR3 is CASSYDTSGLQETQYF. The CDR3 DNA is TGTGCCAGCAGTTACGATACTAGCGGGTTGCAAGAGACCCAGTACTTC. This chain uses TRBV6-5 with TRBJ2-5, with 9 bases identical to TRBD2. The germline CDR1 and CDR2 sequences are MNHEY and SVGAGI. V was clipped by 2 bases and J by 2 bases; unmatched bases: 6. The CDR3 contains 16 residues.

In its sample, this clonotype was seen many times. The gene calls are TRBV7-9 and TRBJ2-5; TRBD2 matches at 9 bases. CDR3 length: 16 amino acids. CDR1 and CDR2 (germline): SEHNR, FQNEAQ (reference sequence). V was clipped by 5 bases and J by 1 base; unmatched bases: 8. CDR3 loop: CASSRGTSLGQETQYF. The CDR3 DNA reads as TGTGCCAGCAGCCGTGGGACTAGCCTAGGCCAAGAGACCCAGTACTTC.

The rearrangement uses TRBV4-1 and TRBJ2-4; 15 bases are shared with TRBD2. Trimming cost V 4 bases and J 2 bases; bases outside gene matches: 6. The CDR3 has 18 amino acids. Germline CDR1 reads MGHRA; CDR2 reads YSYEKL. The CDR3 nucleotides read TGCGCCAGCAGCCCAGGACTAGCGGGAGGGCCGACCAAAAACATTCAGTACTTC. Its protein product is CASSPGLAGGPTKNIQYF.

J is TRBJ2-5 and V is TRBV5-1; weak D call: TRBD1 (5 bases). The CDR3 runs 14 residues. Germline CDR1 is SGHRS and CDR2 is YFSETQ. Trimming took off 0 bases at V and 4 bases at J, with 10 bases between the two ends. In DNA form, the CDR3 reads TGCGCCAGCAGCTTGGCAGGGATGCGAGAGACCCAGTACTTC. Protein sequence: CASSLAGMRETQYF.

The genes are TRBV12-3 or TRBV12-4 and TRBJ1-5; D ambiguous. The CDR3 covers 14 residues. Trimming stripped 3 bases from V and 4 bases from J, with 10 bases between. DNA of the CDR3: TGTGCCAGCAGTTTTCAAGGTTGGAATCAGCCCCAGCATTTT. Its protein is CASSFQGWNQPQHF.

This chain connects TRBV29-1 to TRBJ2-3; D assignment may be TRBD1 or TRBD2 (5 bases each). Germline V lookup: CDR1 SQVTM, CDR2 ANQGSEA. V was pared by 7 bases and J by 1 base, with 21 bases between. This CDR3 contains 16 residues. The CDR3 spells CSAWDLAGPRTDTQYF. Here the CDR3 DNA reads TGCAGCGCCTGGGACCTCGCGGGTCCGCGCACAGATACGCAGTATTTT.

V gene TRBV19 combines with J gene TRBJ2-3; possibly TRBD1 or TRBD2 for D (5 bases each). The ends were cut back, 7 bases at V and 0 bases at J, with 8 bases in the middle. Germline lookup yields CDR1 LNHDA and CDR2 SQIVND (reference sequence). The CDR3 totals 13 residues. The CDR3, as DNA: TGTGCCAGTAAGGGACCGAGCACAGATACGCAGTATTTT. It specifies CASKGPSTDTQYF.

The chain joins TRBV24-1 to TRBJ2-1; 9 bases map to TRBD2. Per germline, CDR1 KGHDR and CDR2 SFDVKD. J lost 4 bases, V lost 4 bases, and 4 bases had no gene match. This CDR3 is built from 15 residues. The CDR3: CATSEAGGRYNEQFF. In DNA form, the CDR3 reads TGTGCCACCAGTGAAGCGGGAGGAAGATACAATGAGCAGTTCTTC.